This is a list of T cell receptor beta chains from one sample in a study of OX40 agonist ivuxolimab in advanced cancers. Some clones are missing from TCRdb's copy, which holds only in-frame ones; the method was immunoSEQ multiplex PCR. The data show fewer than 65,000 clones, roughly 86% seen once. The sequencing used CD4+ or CD8+ T cells sorted from blood, collected in a trial of the OX40 agonist ivuxolimab. These receptors were obtained from an adult with an advanced solid tumor such as melanoma, head and neck, liver or kidney cancer. The conserved cysteine and the conserved F or W are not part of the CDR3 here. The order of the fields is CDR3 length, V gene, CDR3 protein.

>13|TRBV4-3
ASSQASWNGRVPT
>11|TRBV10-3
AISEARGREQY
>10|TRBV10-3
AIGTGAYGYT
>10|TRBV30
AWRETGTEQF
>12|TRBV15
ATRGSGGIQPQH
>15|TRBV25-1
ASSESPRQGTAYGYT
>13|TRBV27
ASSSSGGAYNEQF
>8|TRBV27
ASRPGELF
>9|TRBV6-6
ASSLRDTIY
>13|TRBV19
ASSSRPLATDTQY
>15|TRBV16
ASSQERRGVEGLEQY
>14|TRBV19
ASSVEGHPWDQPQH
>11|TRBV28
ASSQGGDQPQH
>11|TRBV6-1
ASSPTGDSPLH
>7|TRBV28
AGYNEQF
>11|TRBV18
ASSYPSTDTQY
>9|TRBV20-1
SATRADEQF
>13|TRBV5-6
ASSRDSNSNQPQH
>12|TRBV4-2
ASSTRQTNTEAF
>11|TRBV4-3
ASSQEYLYEQY
>13|TRBV5-5
ASSYLGVAKNIQY
>12|TRBV19
ASSIAGTGDEAF
>11|TRBV7-2
ASSRGPVDGYT
>11|TRBV10-1
ASSDYRDGELF
>14|TRBV7-8
ASSPARVSNTGELF
>15|TRBV11-2
ASSLLRGGGSYNEQF
>15|TRBV7-9
ASSLGGGLPGRNEQF
>12|TRBV4-1
ASSQDFGDTEAF
>14|TRBV30
AWSEGTVYSNQPQH
>13|TRBV19
ASSTRGRGTGELF
>15|TRBV18
ASSGTGGLRGANVLT